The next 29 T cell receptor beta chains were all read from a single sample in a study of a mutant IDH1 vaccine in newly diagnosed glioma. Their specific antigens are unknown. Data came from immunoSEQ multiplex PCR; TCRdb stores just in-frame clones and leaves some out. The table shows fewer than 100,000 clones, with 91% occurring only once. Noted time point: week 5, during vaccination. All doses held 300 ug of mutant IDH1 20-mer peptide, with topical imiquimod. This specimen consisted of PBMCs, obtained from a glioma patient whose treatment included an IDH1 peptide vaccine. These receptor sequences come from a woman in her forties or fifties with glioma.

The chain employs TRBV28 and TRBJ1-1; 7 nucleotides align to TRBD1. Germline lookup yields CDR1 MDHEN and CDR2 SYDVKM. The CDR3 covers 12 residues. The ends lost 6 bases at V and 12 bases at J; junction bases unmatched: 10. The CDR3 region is CASSQQGTRTFF. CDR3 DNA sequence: TGTGCCAGCAGCCAACAGGGGACAAGGACTTTCTTT. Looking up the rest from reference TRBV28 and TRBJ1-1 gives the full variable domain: DVKVTQSSRYLVKRTGEKVFLECVQDMDHENMFWYRQDPGLGLRLIYFSYDVKMKEKGDIPEGYSVSREKKERFSLILESASTNQTSMYLCASSQQGTRTFFGQGTRLTVV.

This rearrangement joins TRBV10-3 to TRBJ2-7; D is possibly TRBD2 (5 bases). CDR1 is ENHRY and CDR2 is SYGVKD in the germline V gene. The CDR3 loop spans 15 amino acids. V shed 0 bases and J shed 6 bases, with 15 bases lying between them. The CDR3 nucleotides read TGTGCCATCAGTGAGTCACGCCAGAGGGTCGCCGAGCAGTACTTC. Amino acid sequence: CAISESRQRVAEQYF.

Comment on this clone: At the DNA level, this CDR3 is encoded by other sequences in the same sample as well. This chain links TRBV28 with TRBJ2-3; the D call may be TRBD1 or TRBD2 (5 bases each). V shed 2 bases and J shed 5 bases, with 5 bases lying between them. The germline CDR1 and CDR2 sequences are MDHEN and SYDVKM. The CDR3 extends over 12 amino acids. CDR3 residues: CASSLGGDTQYF. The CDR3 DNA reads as TGTGCCAGCAGTTTAGGGGGAGATACGCAGTATTTT.

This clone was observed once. As DNA, the CDR3 is TGTGCCAGCAGTAAGGAGGCGGGAGCTGGTGAGACCCAGTACTTC. Protein: CASSKEAGAGETQYF. The rearrangement uses TRBV2 and TRBJ2-5; 7 bases agree with TRBD2. The CDR3 is 15 amino acids. Trimming at V came to 5 bases and at J to 5 bases, leaving 11 bases not matched to a gene. CDR1 is SNHLY, CDR2 FYNNEI, per germline.

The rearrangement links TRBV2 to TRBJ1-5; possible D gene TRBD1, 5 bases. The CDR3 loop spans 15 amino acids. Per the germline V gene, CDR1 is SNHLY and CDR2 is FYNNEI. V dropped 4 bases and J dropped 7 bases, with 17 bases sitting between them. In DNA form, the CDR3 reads TGTGCCAGCAGTGTTCGGCCCAGGGCCGAACAGCCCCAGCATTTT. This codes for CASSVRPRAEQPQHF.

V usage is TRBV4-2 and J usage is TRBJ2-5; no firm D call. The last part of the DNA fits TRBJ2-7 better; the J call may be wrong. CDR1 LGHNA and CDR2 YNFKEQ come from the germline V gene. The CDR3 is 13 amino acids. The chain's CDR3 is CASSPTTRREQYF. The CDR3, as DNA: TGTGCCAGCAGCCCCACCACGCGGCGCGAGCAGTACTTC.

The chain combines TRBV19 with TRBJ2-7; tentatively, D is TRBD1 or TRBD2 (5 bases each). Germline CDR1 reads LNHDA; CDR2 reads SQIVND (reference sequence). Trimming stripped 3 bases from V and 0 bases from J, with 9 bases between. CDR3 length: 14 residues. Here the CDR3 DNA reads TGTGCCAGTAGTATCCCAGGGAGCTCCTACGAGCAGTACTTC. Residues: CASSIPGSSYEQYF.

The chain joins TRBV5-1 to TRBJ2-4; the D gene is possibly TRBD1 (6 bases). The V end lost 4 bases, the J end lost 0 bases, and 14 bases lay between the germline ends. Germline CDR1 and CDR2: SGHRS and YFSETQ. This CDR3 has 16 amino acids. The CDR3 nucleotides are TGCGCCAGCAGCGAAGGACAGCTCGGAGCCAAAAACATTCAGTACTTC. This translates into CASSEGQLGAKNIQYF.

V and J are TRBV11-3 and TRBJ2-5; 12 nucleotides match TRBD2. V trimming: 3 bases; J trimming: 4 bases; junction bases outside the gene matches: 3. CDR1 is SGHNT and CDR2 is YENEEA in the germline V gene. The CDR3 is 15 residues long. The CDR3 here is CASSFKLAGGETQYF. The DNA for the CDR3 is TGTGCCAGCAGCTTCAAACTAGCGGGAGGAGAGACCCAGTACTTC.

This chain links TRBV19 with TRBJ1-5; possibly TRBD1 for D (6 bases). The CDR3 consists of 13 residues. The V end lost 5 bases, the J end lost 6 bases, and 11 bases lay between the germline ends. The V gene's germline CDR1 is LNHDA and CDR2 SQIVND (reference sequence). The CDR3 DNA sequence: TGTGCCAGTAGTTTAACAGGGTTTCAGCCCCAGCATTTT. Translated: CASSLTGFQPQHF.

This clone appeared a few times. Written as DNA, the CDR3 is TGTGCCAGCAGCCCTCCGAGTAGGGGCACTGAAGCTTTCTTT. Its translation is CASSPPSRGTEAFF. The chain combines TRBV7-9 with TRBJ1-1; perhaps TRBD1 as D (5 bases). There are 14 residues in the CDR3. Germline values: CDR1 SEHNR, CDR2 FQNEAQ (reference sequence). V lost 5 bases and J lost 4, with 14 bases in between.

CDR3 sequence: CAISDSSVGETQYF. In DNA form, the CDR3 reads TGTGCCATCAGTGACTCTAGCGTTGGGGAGACCCAGTACTTC. J is TRBJ2-5 and V is TRBV10-3; TRBD2 is a possible D gene (6 bases). This CDR3 has 14 residues. V was cut by 3 bases and J by 5 bases, with 13 bases left in between. CDR1 and CDR2 from the germline V gene are ENHRY and SYGVKD.

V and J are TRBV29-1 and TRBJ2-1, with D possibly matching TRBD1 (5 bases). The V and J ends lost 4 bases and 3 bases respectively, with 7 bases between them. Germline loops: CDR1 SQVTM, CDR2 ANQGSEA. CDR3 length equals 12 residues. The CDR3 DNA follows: TGCAGCGTTGGGGGCGGCTACAATGAGCAGTTCTTC. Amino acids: CSVGGGYNEQFF.

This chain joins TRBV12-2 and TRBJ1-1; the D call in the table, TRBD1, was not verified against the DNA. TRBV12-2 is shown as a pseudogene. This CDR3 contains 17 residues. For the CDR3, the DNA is TGTGCAAGTCGCTTAGGAGTAACAGGGATCGAGGACACTGAAGCTTTCTTT. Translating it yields CASRLGVTGIEDTEAFF.

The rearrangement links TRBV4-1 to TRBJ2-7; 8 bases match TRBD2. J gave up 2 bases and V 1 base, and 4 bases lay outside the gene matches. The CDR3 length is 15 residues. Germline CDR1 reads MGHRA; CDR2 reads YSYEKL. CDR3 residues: CASSQGLAYTYEQYF. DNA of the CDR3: TGCGCCAGCAGCCAAGGACTAGCGTACACCTACGAGCAGTACTTC.

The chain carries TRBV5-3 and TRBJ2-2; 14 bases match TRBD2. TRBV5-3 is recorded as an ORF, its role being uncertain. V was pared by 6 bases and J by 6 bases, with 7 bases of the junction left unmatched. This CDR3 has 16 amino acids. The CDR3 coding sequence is TGTGCCAGAAACCCCCCGGGACTAGCGGGAGCCGGGGAGCTGTTTTTT. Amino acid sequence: CARNPPGLAGAGELFF.

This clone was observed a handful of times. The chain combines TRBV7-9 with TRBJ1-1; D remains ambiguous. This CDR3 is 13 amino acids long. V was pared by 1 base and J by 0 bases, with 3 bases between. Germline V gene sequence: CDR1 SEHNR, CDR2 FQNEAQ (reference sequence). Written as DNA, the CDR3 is TGTGCCAGCAGCTTAGAGGTGAACACTGAAGCTTTCTTT. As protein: CASSLEVNTEAFF.

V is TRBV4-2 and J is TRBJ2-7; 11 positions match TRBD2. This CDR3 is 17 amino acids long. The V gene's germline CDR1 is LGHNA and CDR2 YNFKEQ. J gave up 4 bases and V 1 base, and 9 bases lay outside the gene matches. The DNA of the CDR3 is TGTGCCAGCAGCCAAGTGGTAGCGGGGGGGACTCAGTACGAGCAGTACTTC. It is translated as CASSQVVAGGTQYEQYF.

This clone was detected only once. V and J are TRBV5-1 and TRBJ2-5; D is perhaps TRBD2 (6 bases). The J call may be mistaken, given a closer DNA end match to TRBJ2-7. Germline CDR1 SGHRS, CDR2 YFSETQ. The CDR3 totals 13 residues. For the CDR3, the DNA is TGCGCCAGCAGCTTGGGGGGAGGCTACGAGCAGTACTTC. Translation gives CASSLGGGYEQYF.

Here the CDR3 reads CASRSGVGYTF. The CDR3 DNA follows: TGTGCCAGCAGATCAGGGGTTGGCTACACCTTC. The V and J genes are TRBV7-9 and TRBJ1-2; tentatively, D is TRBD1 (6 bases). CDR1 and CDR2 from the germline V gene are SEHNR and FQNEAQ (reference sequence). The CDR3 runs to 11 residues. The V gene lost 6 bases and the J gene lost 7 bases, with 9 bases spanning the gap. The full variable domain, completed using reference TRBV7-9 and TRBJ1-2, is DTGVSQNPRHKITKRGQNVTFRCDPISEHNRLYWYRQTLGQGPEFLTYFQNEAQLEKSRLLSDRFSAERPKGSFSTLEIQRTEQGDSAMYLCASRSGVGYTFGSGTRLTVV.

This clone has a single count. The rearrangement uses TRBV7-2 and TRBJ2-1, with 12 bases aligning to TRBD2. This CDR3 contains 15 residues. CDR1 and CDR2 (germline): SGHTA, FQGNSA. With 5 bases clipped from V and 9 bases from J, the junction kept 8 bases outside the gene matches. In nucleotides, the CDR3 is TGTGCCAGCAGCCCCCGACTAGCGGGAGCGAGTGAGCAGTTCTTC. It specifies CASSPRLAGASEQFF.

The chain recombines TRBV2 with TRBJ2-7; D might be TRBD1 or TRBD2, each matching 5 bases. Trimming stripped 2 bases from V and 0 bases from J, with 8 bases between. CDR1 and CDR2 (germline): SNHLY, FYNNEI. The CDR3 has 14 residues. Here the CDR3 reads CASSEFGTSYEQYF. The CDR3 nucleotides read TGTGCCAGCAGTGAATTCGGGACCTCCTACGAGCAGTACTTC.

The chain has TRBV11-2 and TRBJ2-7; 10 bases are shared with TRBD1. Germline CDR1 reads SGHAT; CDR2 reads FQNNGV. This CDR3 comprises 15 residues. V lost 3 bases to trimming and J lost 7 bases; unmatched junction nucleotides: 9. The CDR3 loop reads CASSFAPTGGREQYF. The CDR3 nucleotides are TGTGCCAGCAGCTTTGCCCCGACAGGGGGCCGGGAGCAGTACTTC.

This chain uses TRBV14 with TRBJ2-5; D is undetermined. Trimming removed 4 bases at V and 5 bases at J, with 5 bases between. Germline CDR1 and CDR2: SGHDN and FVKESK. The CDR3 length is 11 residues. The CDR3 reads CASSLRETQYF. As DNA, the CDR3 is TGTGCCAGCAGCCTGAGGGAGACCCAGTACTTC.

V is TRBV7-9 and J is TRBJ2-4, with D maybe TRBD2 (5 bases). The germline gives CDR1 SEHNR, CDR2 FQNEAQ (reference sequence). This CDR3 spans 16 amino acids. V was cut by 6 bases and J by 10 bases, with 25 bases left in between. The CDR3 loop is CASRPGREGPFGIQYF. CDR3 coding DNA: TGTGCCAGCAGGCCCGGCCGGGAAGGGCCATTTGGGATTCAGTACTTC.

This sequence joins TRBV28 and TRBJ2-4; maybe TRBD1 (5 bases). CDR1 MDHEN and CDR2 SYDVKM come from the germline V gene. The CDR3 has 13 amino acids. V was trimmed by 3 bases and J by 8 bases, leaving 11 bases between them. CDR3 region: CASSFQGVHIQYF. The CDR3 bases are TGTGCCAGCAGTTTCCAGGGTGTTCACATTCAGTACTTC.

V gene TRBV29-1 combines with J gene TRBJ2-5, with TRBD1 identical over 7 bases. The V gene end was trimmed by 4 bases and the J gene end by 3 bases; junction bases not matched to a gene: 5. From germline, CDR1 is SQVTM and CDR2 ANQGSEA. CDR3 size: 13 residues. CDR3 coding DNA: TGCAGCGTTGCACAGGGGCAGGAAGAGACCCAGTACTTC. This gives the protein CSVAQGQEETQYF.

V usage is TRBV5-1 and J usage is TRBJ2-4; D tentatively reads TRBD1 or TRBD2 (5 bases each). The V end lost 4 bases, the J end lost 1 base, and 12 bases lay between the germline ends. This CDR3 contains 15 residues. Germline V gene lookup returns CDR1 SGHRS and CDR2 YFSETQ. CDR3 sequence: CASSPDGAAKNIQYF. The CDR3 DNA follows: TGCGCCAGCAGCCCCGACGGGGCGGCCAAAAACATTCAGTACTTC.

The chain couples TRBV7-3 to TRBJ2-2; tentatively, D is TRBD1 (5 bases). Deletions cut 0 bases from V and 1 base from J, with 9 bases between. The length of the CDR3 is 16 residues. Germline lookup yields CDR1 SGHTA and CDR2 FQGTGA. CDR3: CASSLTSGLNTGELFF. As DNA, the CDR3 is TGTGCCAGCAGCTTAACGTCAGGGCTGAACACCGGGGAGCTGTTTTTT.